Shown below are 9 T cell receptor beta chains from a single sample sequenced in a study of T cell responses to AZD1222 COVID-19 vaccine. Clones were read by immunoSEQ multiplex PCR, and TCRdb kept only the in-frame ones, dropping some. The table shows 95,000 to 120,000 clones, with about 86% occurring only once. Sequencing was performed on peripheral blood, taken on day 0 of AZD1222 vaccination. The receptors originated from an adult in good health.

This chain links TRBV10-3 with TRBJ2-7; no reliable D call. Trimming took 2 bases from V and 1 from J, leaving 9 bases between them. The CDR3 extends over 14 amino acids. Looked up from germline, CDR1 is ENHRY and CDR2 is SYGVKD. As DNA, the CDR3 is TGTGCCATCAGTGAGCGTTTGCTTTCCTACGAGCAGTACTTC. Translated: CAISERLLSYEQYF.

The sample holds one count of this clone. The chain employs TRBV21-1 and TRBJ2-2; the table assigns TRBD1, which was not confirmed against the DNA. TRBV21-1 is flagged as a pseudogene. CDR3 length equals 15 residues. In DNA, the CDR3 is TGTGCCAGCAGCTCCGGGACATTGAACACCGGGGAGCTGTTTTTT. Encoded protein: CASSSGTLNTGELFF.

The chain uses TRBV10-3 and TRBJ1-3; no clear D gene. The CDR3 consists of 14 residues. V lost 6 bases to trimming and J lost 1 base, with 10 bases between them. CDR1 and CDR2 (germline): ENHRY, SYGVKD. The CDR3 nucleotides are TGTGCCATCAGCCCCGGGGTTTCTGGAAACACCATATATTTT. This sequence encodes CAISPGVSGNTIYF.

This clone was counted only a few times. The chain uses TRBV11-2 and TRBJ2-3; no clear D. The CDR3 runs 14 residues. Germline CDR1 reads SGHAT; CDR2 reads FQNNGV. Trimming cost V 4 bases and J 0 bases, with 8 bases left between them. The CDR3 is CASSSLGSTDTQYF. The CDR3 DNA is TGTGCCAGCAGCTCCCTCGGGAGCACAGATACGCAGTATTTT. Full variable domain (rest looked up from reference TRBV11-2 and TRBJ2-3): EAGVAQSPRYKIIEKRQSVAFWCNPISGHATLYWYQQILGQGPKLLIQFQNNGVVDDSQLPKDRFSAERLKGVDSTLKIQPAKLEDSAVYLCASSSLGSTDTQYFGPGTRLTVL.

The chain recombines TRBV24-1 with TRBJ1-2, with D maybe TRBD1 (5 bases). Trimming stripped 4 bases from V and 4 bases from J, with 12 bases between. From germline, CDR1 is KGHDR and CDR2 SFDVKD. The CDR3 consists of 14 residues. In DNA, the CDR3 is TGTGCCACCAGTGAGAGGACACCTCCCTATGGCTACACCTTC. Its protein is CATSERTPPYGYTF.

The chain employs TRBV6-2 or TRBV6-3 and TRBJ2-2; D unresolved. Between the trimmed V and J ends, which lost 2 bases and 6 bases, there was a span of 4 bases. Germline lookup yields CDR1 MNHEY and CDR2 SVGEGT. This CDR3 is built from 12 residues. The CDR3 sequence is CASSYRAGELFF. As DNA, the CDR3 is TGTGCCAGCAGTTACCGGGCCGGGGAGCTGTTTTTT.

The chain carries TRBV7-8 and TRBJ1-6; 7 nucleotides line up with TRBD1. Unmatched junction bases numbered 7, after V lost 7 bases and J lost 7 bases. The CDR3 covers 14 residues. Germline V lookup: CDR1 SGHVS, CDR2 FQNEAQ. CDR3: CASMLWGQNSPLHF. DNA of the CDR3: TGTGCCAGCATGCTCTGGGGACAGAATTCACCCCTCCACTTT.

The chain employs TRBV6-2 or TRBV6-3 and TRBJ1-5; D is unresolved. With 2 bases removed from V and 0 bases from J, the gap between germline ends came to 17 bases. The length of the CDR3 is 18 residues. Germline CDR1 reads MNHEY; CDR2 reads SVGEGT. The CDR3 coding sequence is TGTGCCAGCAGTTACGGGTCAGGCGCCTTGTATAGCAATCAGCCCCAGCATTTT. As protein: CASSYGSGALYSNQPQHF.

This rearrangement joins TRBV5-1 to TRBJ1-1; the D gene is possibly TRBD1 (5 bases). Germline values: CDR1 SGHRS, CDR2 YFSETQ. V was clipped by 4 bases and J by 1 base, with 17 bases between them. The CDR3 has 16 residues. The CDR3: CASSPPLGHQNTEAFF. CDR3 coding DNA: TGCGCCAGCAGCCCTCCGCTTGGACATCAGAACACTGAAGCTTTCTTT.